These 21 T cell receptor beta chains came from one sample sequenced in a study of cytomegalovirus exposure and HLA in healthy donors. Profiled with immunoSEQ multiplex PCR; TCRdb holds only in-frame clones, not every one. The sample has a few hundred thousand clones, around 90% seen once. The source material was PBMCs. The receptors derive from a young woman in good health and CMV-seronegative.

V and J are TRBV18 and TRBJ2-2; 9 bases map to TRBD2. This CDR3 comprises 15 residues. In germline, CDR1 is KGHSH, CDR2 LQKENI. The V segment lost 2 bases and the J segment 5 bases; nucleotides outside the gene matches: 3. CDR3 nucleotide sequence: TGTGCCAGCTCACCATCGGCGGGAGGGACCGGGGAGCTGTTTTTT. Protein sequence: CASSPSAGGTGELFF. The full variable domain, with the rest looked up from reference TRBV18 and TRBJ2-2, is NAGVMQNPRHLVRRRGQEARLRCSPMKGHSHVYWYRQLPEEGLKFMVYLQKENIIDESGMPKERFSAEFPKEGPSILRIQQVVRGDSAAYFCASSPSAGGTGELFFGEGSRLTVL.

Worth noting for this clone: Additional DNA sequences in this sample encode the identical CDR3. The V gene is TRBV4-1, the J gene TRBJ2-7; 7 bases are shared with TRBD1. CDR3 length: 14 amino acids. The germline V gene has CDR1 MGHRA and CDR2 YSYEKL. V lost 3 bases to trimming and J lost 1 base; unmatched junction nucleotides: 3. The CDR3 DNA reads as TGCGCCAGCAGCCAGGCAGGGGGTTCCTACGAGCAGTACTTC. Amino acids: CASSQAGGSYEQYF.

The chain uses TRBV7-2 and TRBJ2-7; 7 bases match TRBD1. The V segment lost 5 bases and the J segment 2 bases; nucleotides outside the gene matches: 6. The CDR3 runs to 14 residues. The germline gives CDR1 SGHTA, CDR2 FQGNSA. The CDR3 loop reads CASSIQGSPYEQYF. DNA of the CDR3: TGTGCCAGCAGCATACAGGGGAGTCCCTACGAGCAGTACTTC.

The chain joins TRBV27 to TRBJ2-3; D is ambiguous. The CDR3 consists of 13 residues. CDR1 MNHEY and CDR2 SMNVEV come from the germline V gene (reference sequence). V was pared by 0 bases and J by 6 bases, with 7 bases between. CDR3 sequence: CASSLSPLDTQYF. The CDR3 DNA follows: TGTGCCAGCAGTTTATCTCCGCTGGATACGCAGTATTTT.

CDR3 coding DNA: TGCGCCAGCAGCCAAGATCAGCTACAGGCGAACACTGAAGCTTTCTTT. Translating gives CASSQDQLQANTEAFF. The rearrangement uses TRBV4-1 and TRBJ1-1, with a tentative D call TRBD1 (5 bases). The CDR3 runs to 16 residues. Trimming cost V 0 bases and J 1 base, with 12 bases left between them. Germline V gene sequence: CDR1 MGHRA, CDR2 YSYEKL.

The chain carries TRBV29-1 and TRBJ2-3; 9 nucleotides align to TRBD1. Germline V gene sequence: CDR1 SQVTM, CDR2 ANQGSEA. Trimming removed 7 bases from V and 3 bases from J; junction bases left unmatched: 11. CDR3 size: 15 residues. The CDR3 loop is CSENRGPLSTDTQYF. CDR3 sequence (DNA): TGCAGCGAGAACAGGGGGCCGCTATCGACAGATACGCAGTATTTT.

This clone was observed a single time. In the same sample, other DNA sequences code for this CDR3. This chain connects TRBV27 to TRBJ2-2; 9 bases agree with TRBD2. Germline CDR1 and CDR2: MNHEY and SMNVEV (reference sequence). Unmatched junction bases numbered 3, after V lost 3 bases and J lost 4 bases. There are 15 residues in the CDR3. The CDR3 here is CASSLGLAGTGELFF. DNA of the CDR3: TGTGCCAGCAGTTTGGGACTAGCCGGCACCGGGGAGCTGTTTTTT.

V is TRBV19 and J is TRBJ2-5; 8 bases line up with TRBD1. J was trimmed by 1 base and V by 5 bases; bases with no gene match: 6. This CDR3 is built from 15 residues. The V gene's germline CDR1 is LNHDA and CDR2 SQIVND (reference sequence). The CDR3 DNA sequence: TGTGCCAGTAGTCGGACAGGGATGGTCCAAGAGACCCAGTACTTC. Translated: CASSRTGMVQETQYF.

The table lists this clone with a few counts. The chain employs TRBV6-5 and TRBJ1-2, with D unresolved. In germline, CDR1 is MNHEY, CDR2 SVGAGI. The CDR3 runs to 13 residues. V lost 6 bases and J 0 bases, leaving 8 bases between the germline ends. The CDR3 reads CASRISTNYGYTF. CDR3 nucleotide sequence: TGTGCCAGCAGAATTTCTACTAACTATGGCTACACCTTC.

This chain uses TRBV27 with TRBJ1-5, with TRBD1 identical over 7 bases. This CDR3 has 16 amino acids. Trimming took 5 bases from V and 0 from J; bases not matched to a gene: 7. The germline V gene encodes CDR1 MNHEY and CDR2 SMNVEV (reference sequence). The CDR3 spells CASSAGTVHSNQPQHF. The CDR3, as DNA: TGTGCCAGCAGTGCTGGGACAGTTCATAGCAATCAGCCCCAGCATTTT.

This sequence joins TRBV6-5 and TRBJ2-7; 10 bases map to TRBD1. Per the germline V gene, CDR1 is MNHEY and CDR2 is SVGAGI. This CDR3 is 15 amino acids long. V lost 6 bases, J lost 6 bases, and 11 bases stayed unmatched. CDR3: CASRAGTGVWGEQYF. The DNA of the CDR3 is TGTGCCAGCAGAGCCGGGACAGGGGTTTGGGGCGAGCAGTACTTC.

V gene TRBV5-4 combines with J gene TRBJ2-1, with D perhaps TRBD1 or TRBD2 (6 bases each). Germline V gene sequence: CDR1 SGHNT, CDR2 YYREEE (reference sequence). CDR3 length: 17 residues. Trimming pared 0 bases from V and 2 bases from J, leaving 15 bases between. CDR3 sequence reads: CASSLGRGPPPYNEQFF. The DNA of the CDR3 is TGTGCCAGCAGCTTGGGTCGGGGGCCTCCCCCCTACAATGAGCAGTTCTTC.

The chain carries TRBV18 and TRBJ2-5, with D unclear. Trimming stripped 6 bases from V and 0 bases from J, with 2 bases between. This CDR3 has 11 residues. Germline CDR1 KGHSH, CDR2 LQKENI. In nucleotides, the CDR3 is TGTGCCAGCTCCCACCAAGAGACCCAGTACTTC. Protein: CASSHQETQYF.

The V call is TRBV7-6, the J call TRBJ2-5; the D gene is possibly TRBD1 (5 bases). This CDR3 is built from 15 residues. The V end was cut by 2 bases, the J end by 3 bases, with 13 bases between. Germline loops: CDR1 SGHVS, CDR2 FNYEAQ. The CDR3 bases are TGTGCCAGCAGCTTACCCGGACAAGGAAAAGAGACCCAGTACTTC. Protein product: CASSLPGQGKETQYF.

This sequence joins TRBV6-5 and TRBJ2-1, with unresolved D. The CDR3 loop spans 13 amino acids. Trimming took off 4 bases at V and 6 bases at J, with 10 bases between the two ends. CDR1 MNHEY and CDR2 SVGAGI come from the germline V gene. The DNA of the CDR3 is TGTGCCAGCAGTTCCCGACTCTCCAATGAGCAGTTCTTC. This encodes CASSSRLSNEQFF.

The chain joins TRBV4-2 to TRBJ2-5, with TRBD1 matching over 8 bases. The ends lost 4 bases at V and 2 bases at J; junction bases unmatched: 12. Germline CDR1 LGHNA, CDR2 YNFKEQ. This CDR3 is 17 amino acids long. CDR3 DNA sequence: TGTGCCAGCAGCCTCTCCTCCATCAGACAGGGGCAAGAGACCCAGTACTTC. This codes for CASSLSSIRQGQETQYF.

This clone was seen a few times. The V and J genes are TRBV7-2 and TRBJ2-7, with a tentative D call TRBD1 (6 bases). V was trimmed by 6 bases and J by 0 bases, leaving 15 bases between them. Per germline, CDR1 SGHTA and CDR2 FQGNSA. The CDR3 runs to 15 residues. This CDR3 reads CASSQGQGYSYEQYF. As DNA, the CDR3 is TGTGCCAGCAGTCAGGGGCAGGGGTACTCCTACGAGCAGTACTTC.

The CDR3: CASSLEGGGYTF. CDR3 coding DNA: TGCGCCAGCAGCCTGGAAGGAGGTGGCTACACCTTC. The chain employs TRBV4-1 and TRBJ1-2; D is unclear. V was pared by 4 bases and J by 7 bases, with 10 bases between. CDR3 length: 12 amino acids. CDR1 is MGHRA and CDR2 is YSYEKL in the germline V gene.

This sequence joins TRBV29-1 and TRBJ2-1; D might be TRBD2 (5 bases). Trimming cost V 3 bases and J 4 bases, with 13 bases left between them. Germline loops: CDR1 SQVTM, CDR2 ANQGSEA. This CDR3 is built from 14 residues. This CDR3 is CSVDSPRRYNEQFF. The CDR3 DNA sequence: TGCAGCGTTGACTCGCCTAGGAGGTACAATGAGCAGTTCTTC.

This clone was recorded only once. V gene TRBV27 combines with J gene TRBJ2-6, with D perhaps TRBD2 (7 bases). Germline V CDR1 and CDR2: MNHEY, SMNVEV (reference sequence). The CDR3 loop spans 16 amino acids. Trimming took off 7 bases at V and 4 bases at J, with 17 bases between the two ends. Here the CDR3 reads CASKAEGGWGANVLTF. As DNA, the CDR3 is TGTGCCAGCAAGGCAGAGGGGGGGTGGGGGGCCAACGTCCTGACTTTC.

This sequence joins TRBV19 and TRBJ2-7; TRBD2 matches at 7 bases. Unmatched junction bases numbered 3, after V lost 1 base and J lost 0 bases. This CDR3 is 15 amino acids long. In germline, CDR1 is LNHDA, CDR2 SQIVND (reference sequence). The CDR3 DNA is TGTGCCAGTAGTATAGTTAGCGGGTCCTCCTACGAGCAGTACTTC. It translates to CASSIVSGSSYEQYF.